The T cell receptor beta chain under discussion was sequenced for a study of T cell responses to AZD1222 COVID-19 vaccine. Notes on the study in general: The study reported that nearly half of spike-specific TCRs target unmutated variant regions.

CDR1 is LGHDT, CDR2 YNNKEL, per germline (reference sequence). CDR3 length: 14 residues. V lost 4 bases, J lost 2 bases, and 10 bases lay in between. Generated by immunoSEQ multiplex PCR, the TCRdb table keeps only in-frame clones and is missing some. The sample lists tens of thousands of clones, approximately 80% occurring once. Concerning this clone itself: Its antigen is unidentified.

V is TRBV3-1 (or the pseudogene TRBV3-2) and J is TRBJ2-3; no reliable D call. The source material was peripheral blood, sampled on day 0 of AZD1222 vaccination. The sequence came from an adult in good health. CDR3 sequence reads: CASSPLTNTDTQYF. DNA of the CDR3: TGTGCCAGCAGCCCTTTGACGAACACAGATACGCAGTATTTT.